A single sample gave rise to the 9 T cell receptor beta chains below, sequenced in a study of cytomegalovirus exposure and HLA in healthy donors. The PCR contained 60 Vbeta and 13 Jbeta primers. The table came from immunoSEQ multiplex PCR; TCRdb's copy has only in-frame clones and leaves some out. The sample holds more than 85,000 clones, approximately 76% seen once. Sequencing was done on a sample of PBMCs. All receptors derive from a woman in her fifties or sixties in good health and CMV-seropositive.

J is TRBJ2-3 and V is TRBV4-2; 9 nucleotides match TRBD2. Germline lookup yields CDR1 LGHNA and CDR2 YNFKEQ. The CDR3 totals 19 residues. The junction had 10 bases not matched to a gene; V was cut back by 0 bases and J by 0 bases. The CDR3 DNA follows: TGTGCCAGCAGCCAAGAGCCCGCCGGGACTAGCAGGAGCACAGATACGCAGTATTTT. This encodes CASSQEPAGTSRSTDTQYF.

This chain joins TRBV29-1 and TRBJ2-7, with 8 bases matching TRBD1. CDR3 length: 14 amino acids. The V segment lost 0 bases and the J segment 2 bases; nucleotides outside the gene matches: 3. Germline CDR1 and CDR2: SQVTM and ANQGSEA. CDR3 nucleotides: TGCAGCGTTGAAGATACAGGGGGGACCTACGAGCAGTACTTC. Translated, it gives CSVEDTGGTYEQYF.

On this clone: Other DNA sequences in this specimen translate into the identical CDR3. The V and J genes are TRBV9 and TRBJ2-3; no reliable D call. The germline V and J ends were trimmed by 1 base and 1 base, with 7 bases remaining between them. This CDR3 comprises 14 residues. Germline V gene data show CDR1 as SGDLS and CDR2 as YYNGEE. The CDR3 nucleotides are TGTGCCAGCAGCGTACTGGCGGGCACAGATACGCAGTATTTT. Its translation: CASSVLAGTDTQYF.

V is TRBV19 and J is TRBJ2-4; 9 nucleotides match TRBD2. With 2 bases clipped from V and 8 bases from J, the junction kept 4 bases outside the gene matches. CDR3 length equals 14 residues. CDR1 is LNHDA, CDR2 SQIVND, per germline (reference sequence). The CDR3 is CASSIRLAVDIQYF. The CDR3 DNA reads TGTGCCAGTAGTATAAGACTAGCGGTGGACATTCAGTACTTC.

CDR3 residues: CASSVASGSTDTQYF. Here the CDR3 DNA reads TGTGCTAGTAGTGTGGCTAGCGGTAGCACAGATACGCAGTATTTT. This sequence joins TRBV12-5 and TRBJ2-3, with 7 bases aligning to TRBD2. The length of the CDR3 is 15 residues. Germline CDR1 is LGHNT and CDR2 is FRNRAP. The V segment lost 8 bases and the J segment 0 bases; nucleotides outside the gene matches: 8.

This clone was counted between two and nine times. This chain connects TRBV7-8 to TRBJ2-6; D not resolved. Trimming stripped 8 bases from V and 4 bases from J, with 6 bases between. The CDR3 is 12 amino acids. Germline V gives CDR1 SGHVS, CDR2 FQNEAQ. The CDR3 DNA reads as TGTGCCAGCGGCAACGGGGCCAACGTCCTGACTTTC. Translated: CASGNGANVLTF.

This clone has just a few counts. The chain recombines TRBV4-3 with TRBJ2-7; D is undetermined. Trimming cost V 0 bases and J 2 bases, with 8 bases left between them. CDR1 is LGHNA and CDR2 is YSLEER in the germline V gene. This CDR3 contains 14 residues. The CDR3 region is CASSQDWAPYEQYF. In DNA, the CDR3 is TGCGCCAGCAGCCAAGACTGGGCCCCCTACGAGCAGTACTTC.

This sequence joins TRBV5-4 and TRBJ2-7; 8 bases fit TRBD2. The CDR3 runs to 16 residues. Germline CDR1 is SGHNT and CDR2 is YYREEE (reference sequence). With V trimmed by 0 bases and J by 9 bases, 14 bases remained unmatched. The CDR3 DNA sequence: TGTGCCAGCAGCTTGGGGAGCGGGAGACTCAACGACGGGCAGTACTTC. It codes for CASSLGSGRLNDGQYF.

The genes are TRBV11-2 and TRBJ2-7; TRBD2 aligns across 11 bases. The CDR3 spans 14 residues. V dropped 5 bases and J dropped 12; count of bases not matched to a gene: 12. Per the germline V gene, CDR1 is SGHAT and CDR2 is FQNNGV. CDR3 in amino acids: CASSREGLAGGAYF. As DNA, the CDR3 is TGTGCCAGCAGCCGGGAGGGCCTAGCGGGAGGTGCGTACTTC.